This entry features one TCR beta chain sequence. Its antigen is still unknown. This sample was taken from a study of T cell clonotyping in hematopoietic cell transplantation. Study outcomes and limitations: Few recipient clonotypes overlapped donors; over 95% were de novo at given depth. Higher Inverse Simpson Index values in graft donor and pretransplant recipient predicted broader posttransplant TCR diversity. After transplant, recipient diversity fell while pathologically expanded clonotypes grew through day 180.

This table comes from immunoSEQ multiplex PCR, and its TCRdb copy is limited to in-frame clones, with some not included. The sample carries approximately 6,000 clones, 65% to 85% recorded once. Germline values: CDR1 MDHEN, CDR2 SYDVKM. Trimming left V 7 bases short and J 1 base short, with 13 bases between. The CDR3 is 14 amino acids. Blood collection times were about day -28 and days 30, 100, 180 posttransplant. The sequence derives from a female patient younger than 45 who had an allogeneic stem cell transplant, so the T cells may come from the graft donor. Some clones in this sample may be carry-over from other donors' samples. The chain combines TRBV28 with TRBJ1-1; unclear D gene. The starting material was PBMCs, obtained 100 days after allogeneic stem cell transplant. The CDR3 sequence is CASTRVRGNTEAFF. In DNA form, the CDR3 reads TGTGCCAGCACAAGGGTCCGAGGGAACACTGAAGCTTTCTTT. Full variable domain (remainder filled in from reference TRBV28 and TRBJ1-1): DVKVTQSSRYLVKRTGEKVFLECVQDMDHENMFWYRQDPGLGLRLIYFSYDVKMKEKGDIPEGYSVSREKKERFSLILESASTNQTSMYLCASTRVRGNTEAFFGQGTRLTVV.